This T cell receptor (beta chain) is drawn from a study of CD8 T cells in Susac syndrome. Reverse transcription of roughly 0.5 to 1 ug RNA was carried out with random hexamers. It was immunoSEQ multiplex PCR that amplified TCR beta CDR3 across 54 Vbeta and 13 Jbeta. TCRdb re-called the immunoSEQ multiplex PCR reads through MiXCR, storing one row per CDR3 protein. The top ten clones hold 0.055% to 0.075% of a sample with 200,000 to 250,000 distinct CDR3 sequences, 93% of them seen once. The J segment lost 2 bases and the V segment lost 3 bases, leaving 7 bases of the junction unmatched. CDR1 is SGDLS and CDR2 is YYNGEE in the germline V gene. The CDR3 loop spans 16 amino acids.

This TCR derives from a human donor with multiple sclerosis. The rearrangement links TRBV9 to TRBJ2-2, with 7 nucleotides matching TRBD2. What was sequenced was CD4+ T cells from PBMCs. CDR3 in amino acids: CASSEGGRANTGELFF. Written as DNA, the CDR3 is TGTGCCAGCAGCGAGGGAGGGAGGGCCAACACCGGGGAGCTGTTTTTT.